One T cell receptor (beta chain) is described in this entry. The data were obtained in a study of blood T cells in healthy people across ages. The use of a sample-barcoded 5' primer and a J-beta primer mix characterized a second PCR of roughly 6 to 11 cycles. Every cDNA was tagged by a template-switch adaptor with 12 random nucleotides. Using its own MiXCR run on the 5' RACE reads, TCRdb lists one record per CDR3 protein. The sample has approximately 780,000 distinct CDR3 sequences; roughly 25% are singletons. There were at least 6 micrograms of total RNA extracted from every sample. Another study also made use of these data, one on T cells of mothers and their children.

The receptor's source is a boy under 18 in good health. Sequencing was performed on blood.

The CDR3 loop is CASGTGLAGNNEQFF. In DNA, the CDR3 is TGTGCCAGCGGCACGGGACTAGCGGGAAACAATGAGCAGTTCTTC. The rearrangement links TRBV12-3 or TRBV12-4 to TRBJ2-5; TRBD2 agrees at 13 bases. The J call could be wrong; TRBJ2-1 is a better fit for the DNA end. This CDR3 is 15 amino acids long.